The 17 T cell receptor beta chains in this list originate from one sample, sequenced in a study of blood T cells in healthy people across ages. Next came a second PCR, run for about 7 to 12 cycles, which used a sample-barcoded 5' primer along with a J-beta primer mix. TCRdb reprocessed the 5' RACE reads with MiXCR, giving one entry per CDR3 protein. The sample yields roughly 2 million distinct CDR3 sequences, around half seen once. Material for sequencing was blood. The source is a woman aged 35 to 49 in good health.

In this sample, this clonotype turned up once. The chain combines TRBV4-2 with TRBJ1-1; D gene unclear. CDR3 length: 16 amino acids. V was clipped by 1 base and J by 1 base, with 13 bases between them. CDR1 LGHNA and CDR2 YNFKEQ come from the germline V gene. CDR3 amino acids: CASSQVARTENTEAFF. The CDR3 DNA reads TGTGCCAGCAGCCAAGTGGCAAGAACAGAGAACACTGAAGCTTTCTTT.

CDR3: CASRPDSGYSPLHF. The CDR3 nucleotides read TGTGCCAGCAGGCCCGACAGCGGGTATTCACCCCTCCACTTT. The chain joins TRBV7-2 to TRBJ1-6, with D tentatively TRBD1 (5 bases). The ends were cut back, 6 bases at V and 8 bases at J, with 14 bases in the middle. The CDR3 is 14 amino acids. CDR1 and CDR2 (germline): SGHTA, FQGNSA.

The V gene is TRBV20-1, the J gene TRBJ1-5; 7 nucleotides agree with TRBD1. The CDR3 runs 14 residues. Germline CDR1 DFQATT, CDR2 SNEGSKA (reference sequence). V lost 5 bases and J lost 2; bases outside the gene matches: 6. CDR3 in amino acids: CSAPDRAGNQPQHF. CDR3 nucleotide sequence: TGCAGTGCTCCCGACAGGGCTGGCAATCAGCCCCAGCATTTT.

The CDR3 DNA reads TGCAGTGCTCAGCAAAGACAGGCCCGCGGTTCACCCCTCCACTTT. Translating it yields CSAQQRQARGSPLHF. The genes are TRBV20-1 and TRBJ1-6; perhaps TRBD1 as D (6 bases). V dropped 5 bases and J dropped 9 bases, with 20 bases sitting between them. CDR1 DFQATT and CDR2 SNEGSKA come from the germline V gene (reference sequence). The CDR3 loop spans 15 amino acids.

This chain's CDR3 is CATSAGTTKNIQYF. CDR3 DNA: TGTGCCACCTCCGCCGGGACAACCAAAAACATTCAGTACTTC. The chain couples TRBV24-1 to TRBJ2-4, with D possibly being TRBD1 (6 bases). The germline V gene has CDR1 KGHDR and CDR2 SFDVKD. The CDR3 is 14 amino acids. Between the trimmed V and J ends, which lost 9 bases and 2 bases, there was a span of 13 bases.

This clonotype was counted only a few times. This rearrangement joins TRBV20-1 to TRBJ1-2; 7 bases are a match to TRBD1. Unmatched junction bases numbered 14, after V lost 5 bases and J lost 5 bases. The CDR3 covers 15 residues. The V gene's germline CDR1 is DFQATT and CDR2 SNEGSKA (reference sequence). CDR3 nucleotide sequence: TGCAGTGCTCCTGGGGGGGACAGTGCTCCATATGGCTACACCTTC. It translates to CSAPGGDSAPYGYTF.

Note on this clonotype: At one end the junction does not follow the germline gene, possibly because of a read error. V is TRBV7-7 and J is TRBJ2-1; weak D call: TRBD2 (6 bases). The CDR3 is 16 residues long. Per the germline V gene, CDR1 is SSHAT and CDR2 is FNYEAQ (reference sequence). The CDR3 loop reads CASSLGPSDWGNEQFF. The CDR3 DNA sequence: TGTGCTAGCAGCTTAGGTCCTAGCGATTGGGGCAATGAGCAGTTCTTC.

The chain has TRBV4-3 and TRBJ2-1, with 8 bases lining up with TRBD2. CDR3 size: 17 residues. Per germline, CDR1 LGHNA and CDR2 YSLEER. V lost 0 bases to trimming and J lost 3 bases; unmatched junction nucleotides: 7. CDR3 coding DNA: TGCGCCAGCAGCCAAGACTCCCCGGGACTAGGCTACAATGAGCAGTTCTTC. Translated: CASSQDSPGLGYNEQFF.

This clonotype was detected a few times. V is TRBV7-8 and J is TRBJ2-1, with no clear D. Germline CDR1 reads SGHVS; CDR2 reads FQNEAQ. The CDR3 length is 14 residues. The V and J ends lost 4 bases and 2 bases respectively, with 9 bases between them. The CDR3 loop is CASSSPRAYNEQFF. The CDR3 DNA sequence: TGTGCCAGCAGCTCCCCCCGGGCCTACAATGAGCAGTTCTTC.

The V call is TRBV11-2, the J call TRBJ2-3; TRBD2 might be the D (6 bases). The V gene's germline CDR1 is SGHAT and CDR2 FQNNGV. This CDR3 has 15 residues. Trimming stripped 1 base from V and 6 bases from J, with 14 bases between. The CDR3 region is CASSLASGRSDTQYF. CDR3 in DNA: TGTGCCAGCAGCTTAGCGTCAGGGAGGTCGGATACGCAGTATTTT.

The chain couples TRBV6-2 or TRBV6-3 to TRBJ2-1, with a tentative D call TRBD2 (5 bases). This CDR3 contains 17 residues. CDR1 and CDR2 from the germline V gene are MNHEY and SVGEGT. V gave up 7 bases and J gave up 2 bases, with 21 bases separating them. Here the CDR3 reads CASNIPTRAGAYNEQFF. DNA for the CDR3: TGTGCCAGCAATATACCGACACGGGCCGGGGCCTACAATGAGCAGTTCTTC.

The rearrangement uses TRBV20-1 and TRBJ2-3; 10 bases agree with TRBD2. Germline loops: CDR1 DFQATT, CDR2 SNEGSKA (reference sequence). V lost 4 bases and J lost 2; bases outside the gene matches: 6. The CDR3 covers 15 residues. DNA for the CDR3: TGCAGTGCTAAACAACTAGCGGGGTACACAGATACGCAGTATTTT. As protein: CSAKQLAGYTDTQYF.

The chain couples TRBV27 to TRBJ2-1, with 7 bases lining up with TRBD2. Germline V lookup: CDR1 MNHEY, CDR2 SMNVEV (reference sequence). J was trimmed by 4 bases and V by 5 bases; bases with no gene match: 11. CDR3 length: 16 residues. The CDR3 loop reads CASSPSGGEMYNEQFF. The CDR3, as DNA: TGTGCCAGCAGTCCGTCGGGGGGAGAGATGTACAATGAGCAGTTCTTC.

The CDR3 reads CASSSDRGIQYGYTF. The DNA of the CDR3 is TGTGCCAGCAGTTCTGACAGGGGGATCCAATATGGCTACACCTTC. The rearrangement joins TRBV27 to TRBJ1-2, with 9 bases fitting TRBD1. This CDR3 contains 15 residues. With 4 bases clipped from V and 5 bases from J, the junction kept 8 bases outside the gene matches. Germline CDR1 MNHEY, CDR2 SMNVEV (reference sequence).

The chain links TRBV2 to TRBJ1-1, with 7 bases matching TRBD1. In germline, CDR1 is SNHLY, CDR2 FYNNEI. The CDR3 runs 15 residues. With 2 bases clipped from V and 6 bases from J, the junction kept 9 bases outside the gene matches. CDR3 residues: CASSERGRVGAEAFF. CDR3 DNA: TGTGCCAGCAGTGAAAGGGGGCGGGTGGGGGCTGAAGCTTTCTTT.

This rearrangement joins TRBV7-3 to TRBJ2-1; 16 nucleotides align to TRBD2. Germline V gene data show CDR1 as SGHTA and CDR2 as FQGTGA. The CDR3 extends over 17 amino acids. V lost 1 base and J lost 9; bases outside the gene matches: 6. CDR3: CASSLSGGTSGRGEQFF. CDR3 DNA: TGTGCCAGCAGCTTAAGTGGAGGGACTAGCGGGAGGGGTGAGCAGTTCTTC.

As for this clonotype: Possible read error: a much larger clone is one base away. The genes are TRBV7-8 and TRBJ2-1; D gene ambiguous. Deletions cut 1 base from V and 9 bases from J, with 16 bases between. In germline, CDR1 is SGHVS, CDR2 FQNEAQ. The CDR3 extends over 15 amino acids. The CDR3, as DNA: TGTGCCAGCAGCTTAGGGACCTCGTTTCACAGTGAGCAGTTCTTC. Amino acids: CASSLGTSFHSEQFF. The variable domain in full, completed from reference TRBV7-8 and TRBJ2-1, reads GAGVSQSPRYKVAKRGQDVALRCDPISGHVSLFWYQQALGQGPEFLTYFQNEAQLDKSGLPSDRFFAERPEGSVSTLKIQRTQQEDSAVYLCASSLGTSFHSEQFFGPGTRLTVL.